This T cell receptor beta chain stems from a study of blood T cells in healthy people across ages. The use of a sample-barcoded 5' primer and a J-beta primer mix characterized a second PCR of about 7 to 12 cycles. Via MiXCR, TCRdb re-called the 5' RACE reads, giving one row per CDR3 protein. The data show 1.5 million to 1.8 million distinct CDR3 sequences, 40% to 45% seen once. With 8 bases clipped from V and 5 bases from J, the junction kept 7 bases outside the gene matches. In germline, CDR1 is ENHRY, CDR2 SYGVKD. This CDR3 is built from 14 residues. This clonotype showed up just a few times. The genes are TRBV10-3 and TRBJ2-1, with 9 bases that match TRBD2. This TCR came from a woman between 18 and 29 years old in good health. Sample: blood. The CDR3 DNA is TGTGCCATCTCGGGCGGGAGGGGGGACAATGAGCAGTTCTTC. Translation: CAISGGRGDNEQFF.